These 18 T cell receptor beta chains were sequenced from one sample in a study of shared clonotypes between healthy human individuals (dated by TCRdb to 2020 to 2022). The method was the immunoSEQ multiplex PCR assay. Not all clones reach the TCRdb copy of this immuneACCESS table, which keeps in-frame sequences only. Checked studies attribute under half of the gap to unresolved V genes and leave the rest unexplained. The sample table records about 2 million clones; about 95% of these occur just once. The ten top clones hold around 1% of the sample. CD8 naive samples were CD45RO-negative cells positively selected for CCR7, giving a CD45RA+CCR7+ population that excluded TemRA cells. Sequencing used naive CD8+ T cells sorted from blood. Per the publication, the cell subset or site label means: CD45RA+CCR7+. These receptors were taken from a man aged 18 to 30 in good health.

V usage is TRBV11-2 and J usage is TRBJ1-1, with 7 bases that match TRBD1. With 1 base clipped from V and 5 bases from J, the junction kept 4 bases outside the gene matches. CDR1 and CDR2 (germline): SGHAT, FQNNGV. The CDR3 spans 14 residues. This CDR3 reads CASSLGQGETEAFF. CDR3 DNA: TGTGCCAGCAGCTTAGGGCAGGGGGAAACTGAAGCTTTCTTT.

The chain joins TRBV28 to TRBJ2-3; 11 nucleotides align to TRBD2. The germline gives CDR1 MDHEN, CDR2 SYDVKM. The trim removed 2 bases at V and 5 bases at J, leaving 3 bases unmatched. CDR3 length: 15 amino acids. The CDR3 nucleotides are TGTGCCAGCAGTTTAAGGCTAGCGGGGGGAGATACGCAGTATTTT. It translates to CASSLRLAGGDTQYF.

CDR3 amino acids: CASRDPGQGASETQYF. The DNA of the CDR3 is TGTGCCAGCAGGGACCCGGGACAGGGGGCCTCGGAGACCCAGTACTTC. The chain is built from TRBV28 and TRBJ2-5, with TRBD1 matching 12 bases. CDR1 MDHEN and CDR2 SYDVKM come from the germline V gene. V lost 6 bases and J lost 5; bases outside the gene matches: 10. The CDR3 consists of 16 residues.

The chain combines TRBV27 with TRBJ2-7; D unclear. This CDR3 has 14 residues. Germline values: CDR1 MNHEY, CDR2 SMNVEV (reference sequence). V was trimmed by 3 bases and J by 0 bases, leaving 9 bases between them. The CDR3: CASSFSRSSYEQYF. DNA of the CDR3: TGTGCCAGCAGTTTTAGTCGGAGCTCCTACGAGCAGTACTTC.

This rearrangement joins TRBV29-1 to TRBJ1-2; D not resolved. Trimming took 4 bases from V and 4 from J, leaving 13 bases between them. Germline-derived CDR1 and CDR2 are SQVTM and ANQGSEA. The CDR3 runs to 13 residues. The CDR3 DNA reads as TGCAGCGTTGTTGGAGGTGGCCCCTATGGCTACACCTTC. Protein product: CSVVGGGPYGYTF.

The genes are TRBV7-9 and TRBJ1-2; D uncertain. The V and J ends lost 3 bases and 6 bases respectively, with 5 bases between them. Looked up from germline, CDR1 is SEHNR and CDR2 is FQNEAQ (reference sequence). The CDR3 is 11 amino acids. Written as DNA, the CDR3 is TGTGCCAGCAGCTTGTACCATGGCTACACCTTC. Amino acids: CASSLYHGYTF.

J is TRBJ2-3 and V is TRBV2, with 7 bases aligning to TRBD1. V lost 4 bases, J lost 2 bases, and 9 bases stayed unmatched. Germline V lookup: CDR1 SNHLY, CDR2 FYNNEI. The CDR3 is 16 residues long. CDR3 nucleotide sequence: TGTGCCAGCAGTGCATTAGGGACAGAAATCACAGATACGCAGTATTTT. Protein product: CASSALGTEITDTQYF.

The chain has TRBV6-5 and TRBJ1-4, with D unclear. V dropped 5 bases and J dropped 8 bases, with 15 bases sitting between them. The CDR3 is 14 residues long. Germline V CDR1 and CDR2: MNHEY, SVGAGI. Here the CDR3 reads CASSNSLLGEKLFF. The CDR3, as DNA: TGTGCCAGCAGTAACAGTCTCCTCGGGGAAAAACTGTTTTTT.

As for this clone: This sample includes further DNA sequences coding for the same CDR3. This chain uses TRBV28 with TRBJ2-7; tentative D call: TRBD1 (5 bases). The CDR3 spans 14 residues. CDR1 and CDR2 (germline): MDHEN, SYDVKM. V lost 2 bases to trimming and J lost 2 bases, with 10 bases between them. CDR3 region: CASSLGASAYEQYF. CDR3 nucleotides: TGTGCCAGCAGTTTAGGGGCTTCAGCCTACGAGCAGTACTTC.

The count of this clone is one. Here the CDR3 DNA reads TGTGCCAGCAGCTTAGAGCGAGAGGGAAACAATTTGGACACTGAAGCTTTCTTT. Its translation: CASSLEREGNNLDTEAFF. The V call is TRBV7-8, the J call TRBJ1-1, with no clear D. The CDR3 sequence is 18 residues long. Trimming stripped 1 base from V and 3 bases from J, with 21 bases between. Germline-derived CDR1 and CDR2 are SGHVS and FQNEAQ.

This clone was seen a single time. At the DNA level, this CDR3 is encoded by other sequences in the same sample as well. CDR3 residues: CAISEGTSYEQYF. CDR3 DNA sequence: TGTGCCATCAGTGAGGGGACTAGCTACGAGCAGTACTTC. This chain joins TRBV10-3 and TRBJ2-7; 8 bases are shared with TRBD2. Germline lookup yields CDR1 ENHRY and CDR2 SYGVKD. V lost 2 bases, J lost 3 bases, and 0 bases stayed unmatched. CDR3 length equals 13 residues.

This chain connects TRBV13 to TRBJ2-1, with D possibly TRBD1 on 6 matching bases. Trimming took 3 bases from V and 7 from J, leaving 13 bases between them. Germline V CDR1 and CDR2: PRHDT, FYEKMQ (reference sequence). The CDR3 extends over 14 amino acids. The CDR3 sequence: CASSLGTGLNEQFF. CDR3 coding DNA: TGTGCCAGCAGCTTGGGTACAGGGTTGAATGAGCAGTTCTTC.

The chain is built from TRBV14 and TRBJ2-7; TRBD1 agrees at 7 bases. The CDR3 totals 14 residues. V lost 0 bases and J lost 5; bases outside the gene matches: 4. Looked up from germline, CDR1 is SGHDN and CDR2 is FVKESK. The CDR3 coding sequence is TGTGCCAGCAGCCAAGAAGGGACAGCGAACGAGCAGTACTTC. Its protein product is CASSQEGTANEQYF.

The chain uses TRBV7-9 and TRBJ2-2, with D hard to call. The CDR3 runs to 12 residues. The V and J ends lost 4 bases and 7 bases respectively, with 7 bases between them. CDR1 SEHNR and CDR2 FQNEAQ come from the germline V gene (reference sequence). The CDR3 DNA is TGTGCCAGCAGCTACGGTCACGGGGAGCTGTTTTTT. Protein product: CASSYGHGELFF.

CDR3 bases: TGCAGCGTTGAACCGGGGGAGACCTATGGCTACACCTTC. Encoded protein: CSVEPGETYGYTF. This chain connects TRBV29-1 to TRBJ1-2, with a weak D call TRBD1 (5 bases). The CDR3 spans 13 residues. Trimming removed 2 bases at V and 4 bases at J, with 11 bases between. Germline values: CDR1 SQVTM, CDR2 ANQGSEA. Variable domain in full (rest from reference TRBV29-1 and TRBJ1-2): SAVISQKPSRDICQRGTSLTIQCQVDSQVTMMFWYRQQPGQSLTLIATANQGSEATYESGFVIDKFPISRPNLTFSTLTVSNMSPEDSSIYLCSVEPGETYGYTFGSGTRLTVV.

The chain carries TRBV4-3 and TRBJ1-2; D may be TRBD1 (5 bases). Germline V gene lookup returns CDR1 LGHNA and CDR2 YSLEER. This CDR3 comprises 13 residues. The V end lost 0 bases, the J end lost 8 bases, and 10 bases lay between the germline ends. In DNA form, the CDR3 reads TGCGCCAGCAGCCAAGATCAGGGCCCGGGCTACACCTTC. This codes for CASSQDQGPGYTF.

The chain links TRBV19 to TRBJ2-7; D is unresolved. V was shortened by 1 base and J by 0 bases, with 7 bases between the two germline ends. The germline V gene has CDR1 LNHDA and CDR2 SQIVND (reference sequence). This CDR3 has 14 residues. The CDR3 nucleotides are TGTGCCAGTAGTATAGGCCAGGACTCCTACGAGCAGTACTTC. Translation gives CASSIGQDSYEQYF.

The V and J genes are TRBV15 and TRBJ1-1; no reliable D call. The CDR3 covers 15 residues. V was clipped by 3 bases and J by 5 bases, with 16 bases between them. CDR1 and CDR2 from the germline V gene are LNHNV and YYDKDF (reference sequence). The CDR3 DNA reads TGTGCCACCAGCAGCGTGGGGATGGGATGGACTGAAGCTTTCTTT. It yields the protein CATSSVGMGWTEAFF.